This T cell receptor (beta chain) was captured in a study of CD8 T cells in Susac syndrome. The length of the CDR3 is 14 residues. Trimming removed 10 bases at V and 10 bases at J, with 20 bases between. Germline V lookup: CDR1 MNHEY, CDR2 SVGEGT. Sequencing of TCR beta, carried out with a high-throughput approach, was applied to CD8+ and CD4+ T cells from the blood. Negative magnetic isolation gave CD8+ and CD4+ cells; FACS enriched CD8+ TEMRA. It was with random hexamers that roughly 0.45 to 1 ug RNA was reverse transcribed. A multiplex approach, immunoSEQ multiplex PCR, amplified TCR beta CDR3 across 54 Vbeta and 13 Jbeta. In TCRdb, the immunoSEQ multiplex PCR reads were re-called with MiXCR into one record per CDR3 protein. The sample includes around 130,000 distinct CDR3 sequences, about 90% of them seen just once.

The TCR comes from a human donor with multiple sclerosis. The genes are TRBV6-2 or TRBV6-3 and TRBJ1-6, with D possibly being TRBD1 (6 bases). The sequenced sample was CD8+ T cells from PBMCs. CDR3 bases: TGTGCCACCACAGAAACAGGGAAGTTCTCACCCCTCCACTTT. This encodes CATTETGKFSPLHF.